This T cell receptor (beta chain) was retrieved from a study of cytomegalovirus exposure and HLA in healthy donors. This CDR3 has 15 amino acids. Germline values: CDR1 SGHRS, CDR2 YFSETQ. Trimming left V 4 bases short and J 2 bases short, with 15 bases between. Vbeta (60) and Jbeta (13) primers were used in the PCR. Profiled with immunoSEQ multiplex PCR; TCRdb holds only in-frame clones, not every one. This table has about 160,000 clones, 80% to 85% appearing once. Input material: PBMCs. The J gene is TRBJ1-1, the V gene TRBV5-1; D not certain. This receptor was obtained from a man younger than 30 in good health and CMV-seronegative. The CDR3 nucleotides read TGCGCCAGCAGCCCCTCCCTTAGTACCAACACTGAAGCTTTCTTT. This translates into CASSPSLSTNTEAFF.